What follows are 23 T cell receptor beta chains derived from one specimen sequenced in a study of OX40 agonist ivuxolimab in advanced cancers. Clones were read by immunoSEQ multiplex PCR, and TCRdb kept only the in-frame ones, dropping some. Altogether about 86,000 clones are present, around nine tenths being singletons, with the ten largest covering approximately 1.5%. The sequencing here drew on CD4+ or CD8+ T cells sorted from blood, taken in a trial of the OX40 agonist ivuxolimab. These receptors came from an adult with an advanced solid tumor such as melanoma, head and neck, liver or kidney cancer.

The CDR3 spells CASSHNQGEGVETQYF. The CDR3 coding sequence is TGTGCCAGCAGCCATAACCAGGGGGAAGGGGTAGAGACCCAGTACTTC. This chain uses TRBV28 with TRBJ2-5, with 7 bases fitting TRBD1. The germline V gene encodes CDR1 MDHEN and CDR2 SYDVKM. V lost 6 bases and J lost 4; bases outside the gene matches: 14. This CDR3 region has 16 residues.

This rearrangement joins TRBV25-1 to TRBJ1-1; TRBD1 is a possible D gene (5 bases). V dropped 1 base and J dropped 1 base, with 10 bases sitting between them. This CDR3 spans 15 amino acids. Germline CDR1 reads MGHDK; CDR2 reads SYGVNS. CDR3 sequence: CASSESAGQNTEAFF. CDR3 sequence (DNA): TGTGCCAGCAGTGAATCGGCAGGACAGAACACTGAAGCTTTCTTT.

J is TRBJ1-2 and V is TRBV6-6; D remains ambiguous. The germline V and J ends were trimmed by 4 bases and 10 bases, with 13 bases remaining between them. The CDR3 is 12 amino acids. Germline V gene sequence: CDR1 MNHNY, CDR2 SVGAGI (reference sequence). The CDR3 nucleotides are TGTGCCAGCAGTTCCCGGCTAGCCGTCTACACCTTC. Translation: CASSSRLAVYTF.

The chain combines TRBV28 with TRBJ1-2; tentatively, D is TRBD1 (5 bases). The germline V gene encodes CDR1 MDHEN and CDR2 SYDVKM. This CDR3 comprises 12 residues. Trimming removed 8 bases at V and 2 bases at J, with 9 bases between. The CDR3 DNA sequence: TGTGCCAGCCTCAGGGAGAACTATGGCTACACCTTC. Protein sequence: CASLRENYGYTF.

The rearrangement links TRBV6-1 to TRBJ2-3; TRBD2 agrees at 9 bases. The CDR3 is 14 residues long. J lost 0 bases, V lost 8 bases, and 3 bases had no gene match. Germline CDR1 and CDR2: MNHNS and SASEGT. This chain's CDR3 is CASPSGASTDTQYF. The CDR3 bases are TGTGCCAGCCCTAGCGGGGCTAGCACAGATACGCAGTATTTT.

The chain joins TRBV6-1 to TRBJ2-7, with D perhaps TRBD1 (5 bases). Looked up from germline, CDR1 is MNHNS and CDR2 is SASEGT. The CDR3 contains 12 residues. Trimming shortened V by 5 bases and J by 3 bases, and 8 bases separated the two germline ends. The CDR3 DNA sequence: TGTGCCAGCAGTCAGGGATACTACGAGCAGTACTTC. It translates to CASSQGYYEQYF.

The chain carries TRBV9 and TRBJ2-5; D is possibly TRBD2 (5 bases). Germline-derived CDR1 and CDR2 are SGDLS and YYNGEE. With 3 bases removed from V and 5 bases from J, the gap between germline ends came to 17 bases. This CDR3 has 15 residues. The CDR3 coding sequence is TGTGCCAGCAGCGCCCGACTTTTACTAGGGGAGACCCAGTACTTC. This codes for CASSARLLLGETQYF.

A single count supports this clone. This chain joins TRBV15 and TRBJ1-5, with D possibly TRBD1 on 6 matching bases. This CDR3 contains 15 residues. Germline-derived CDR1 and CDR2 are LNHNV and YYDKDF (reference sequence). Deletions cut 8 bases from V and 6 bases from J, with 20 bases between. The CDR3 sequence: CATRQAGARTQPQHF. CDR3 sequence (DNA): TGTGCCACCCGCCAGGCGGGGGCGCGAACTCAGCCCCAGCATTTT.

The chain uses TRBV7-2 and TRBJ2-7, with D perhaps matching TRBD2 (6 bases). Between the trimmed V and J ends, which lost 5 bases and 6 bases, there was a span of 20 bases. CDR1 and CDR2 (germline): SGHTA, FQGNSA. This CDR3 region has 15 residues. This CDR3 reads CASSALLRGLGEQYF. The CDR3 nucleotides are TGTGCCAGCAGCGCCTTACTGAGGGGACTGGGCGAGCAGTACTTC.

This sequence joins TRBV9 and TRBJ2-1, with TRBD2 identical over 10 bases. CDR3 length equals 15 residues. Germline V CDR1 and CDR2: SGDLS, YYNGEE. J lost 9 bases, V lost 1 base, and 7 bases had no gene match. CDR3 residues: CASSVSEREGGEQFF. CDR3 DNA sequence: TGTGCCAGCAGCGTATCGGAGCGGGAGGGGGGTGAGCAGTTCTTC.

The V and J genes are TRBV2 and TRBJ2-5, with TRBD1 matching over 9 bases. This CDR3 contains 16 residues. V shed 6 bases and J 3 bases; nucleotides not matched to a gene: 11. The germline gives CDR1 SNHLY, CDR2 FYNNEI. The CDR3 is CASRLLFRDREETQYF. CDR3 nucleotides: TGTGCCAGCAGACTACTTTTCCGGGACAGGGAAGAGACCCAGTACTTC.

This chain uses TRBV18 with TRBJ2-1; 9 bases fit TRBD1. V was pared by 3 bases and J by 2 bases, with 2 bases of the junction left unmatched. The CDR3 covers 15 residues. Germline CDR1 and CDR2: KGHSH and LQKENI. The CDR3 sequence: CASSPRQGAYNEQFF. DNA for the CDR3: TGTGCCAGCTCACCGAGACAGGGGGCCTACAATGAGCAGTTCTTC.

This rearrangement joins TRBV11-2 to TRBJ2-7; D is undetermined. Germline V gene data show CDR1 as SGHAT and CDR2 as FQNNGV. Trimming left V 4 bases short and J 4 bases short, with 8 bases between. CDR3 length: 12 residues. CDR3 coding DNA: TGTGCCAGCAGCTCCGCATCTTACGAGCAGTACTTC. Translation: CASSSASYEQYF.

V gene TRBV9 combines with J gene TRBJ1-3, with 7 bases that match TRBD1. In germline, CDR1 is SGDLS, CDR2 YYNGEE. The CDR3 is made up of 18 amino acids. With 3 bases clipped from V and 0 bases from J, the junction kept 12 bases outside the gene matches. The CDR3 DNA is TGTGCCAGCAGCGCGGGAGGGGACAGCTTAATCTCTGGAAACACCATATATTTT. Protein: CASSAGGDSLISGNTIYF.

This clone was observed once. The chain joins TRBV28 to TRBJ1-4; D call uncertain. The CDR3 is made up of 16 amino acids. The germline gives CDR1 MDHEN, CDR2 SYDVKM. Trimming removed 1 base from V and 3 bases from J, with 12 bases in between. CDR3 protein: CASSLSGRTSNEKLFF. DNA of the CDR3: TGTGCCAGCAGTTTATCCGGGAGGACCTCTAATGAAAAACTGTTTTTT.

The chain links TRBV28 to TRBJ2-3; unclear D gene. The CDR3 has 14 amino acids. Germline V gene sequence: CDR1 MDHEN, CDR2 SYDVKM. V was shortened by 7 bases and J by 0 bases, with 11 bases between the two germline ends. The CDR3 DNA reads TGTGCCAGCACGGTCGAATCTAGCACAGATACGCAGTATTTT. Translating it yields CASTVESSTDTQYF. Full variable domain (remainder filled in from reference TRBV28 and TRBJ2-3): DVKVTQSSRYLVKRTGEKVFLECVQDMDHENMFWYRQDPGLGLRLIYFSYDVKMKEKGDIPEGYSVSREKKERFSLILESASTNQTSMYLCASTVESSTDTQYFGPGTRLTVL.

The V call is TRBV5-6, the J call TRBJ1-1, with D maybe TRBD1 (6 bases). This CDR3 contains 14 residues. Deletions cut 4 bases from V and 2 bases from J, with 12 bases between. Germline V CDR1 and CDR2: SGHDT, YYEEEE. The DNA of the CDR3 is TGTGCCAGCAGCCCTCTCAGGGGCAACACTGAAGCTTTCTTT. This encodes CASSPLRGNTEAFF.

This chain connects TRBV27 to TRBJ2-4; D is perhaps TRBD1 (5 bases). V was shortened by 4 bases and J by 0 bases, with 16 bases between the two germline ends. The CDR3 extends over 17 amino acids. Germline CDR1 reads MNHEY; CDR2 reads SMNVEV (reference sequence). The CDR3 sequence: CASSSVGDPLAKNIQYF. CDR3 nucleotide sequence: TGTGCCAGCAGTTCTGTAGGGGATCCCCTAGCCAAAAACATTCAGTACTTC.

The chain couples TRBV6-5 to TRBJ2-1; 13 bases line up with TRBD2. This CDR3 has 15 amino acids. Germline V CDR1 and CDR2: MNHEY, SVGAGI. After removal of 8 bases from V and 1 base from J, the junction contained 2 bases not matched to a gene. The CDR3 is CASGLAGVSYNEQFF. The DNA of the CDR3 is TGTGCCAGCGGACTAGCGGGGGTGTCCTACAATGAGCAGTTCTTC.

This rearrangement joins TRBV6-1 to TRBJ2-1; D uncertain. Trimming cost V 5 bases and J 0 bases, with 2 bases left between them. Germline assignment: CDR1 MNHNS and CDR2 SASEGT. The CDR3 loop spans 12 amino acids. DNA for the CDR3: TGTGCCAGCAGTCTCTCCTACAATGAGCAGTTCTTC. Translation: CASSLSYNEQFF.

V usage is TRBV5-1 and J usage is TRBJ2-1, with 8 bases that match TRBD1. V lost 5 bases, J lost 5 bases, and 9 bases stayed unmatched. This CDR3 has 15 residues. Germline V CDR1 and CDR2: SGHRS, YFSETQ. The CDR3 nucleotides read TGCGCCAGCAGTCCCCAGGGACAGGATAACAATGAGCAGTTCTTC. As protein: CASSPQGQDNNEQFF.

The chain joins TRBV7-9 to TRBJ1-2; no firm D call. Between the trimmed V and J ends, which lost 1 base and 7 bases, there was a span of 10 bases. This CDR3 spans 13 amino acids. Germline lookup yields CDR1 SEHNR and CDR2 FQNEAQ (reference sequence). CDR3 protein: CASSLVDPGGYTF. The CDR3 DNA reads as TGTGCCAGCAGCTTAGTGGACCCGGGTGGCTACACCTTC.

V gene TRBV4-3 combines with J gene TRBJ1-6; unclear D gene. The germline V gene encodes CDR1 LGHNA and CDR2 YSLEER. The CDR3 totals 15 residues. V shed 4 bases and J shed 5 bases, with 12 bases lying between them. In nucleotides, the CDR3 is TGCGCCAGCAGCCGAGTCGGAGGAAATAATTCACCCCTCCACTTT. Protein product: CASSRVGGNNSPLHF.